This T cell receptor (beta chain) emerged from a study of cytomegalovirus exposure and HLA in healthy donors. Study-wide points: It was taken for granted in presence/absence analyses that sequencing depth across donors was roughly uniform. Common viral pathogens were later found to be apparently linked to several of the most significant clusters.

To note about this clone: The antigen is undetermined.

It was with 60 Vbeta and 13 Jbeta primers that the PCR ran. The repertoire was sequenced with immunoSEQ multiplex PCR; TCRdb's copy has only in-frame clones and lacks some. The sample has under 130,000 clones; 78% are singletons. V gave up 5 bases and J gave up 4 bases, with 5 bases separating them. CDR1 is MNHEY, CDR2 SMNVEV, per germline (reference sequence). CDR3 length equals 11 residues. J is TRBJ1-2 and V is TRBV27; D is undetermined. The TCR sequence derives from a man between 25 and 39 years old in good health and CMV-seronegative. The sample taken for sequencing was PBMCs. For the CDR3, the DNA is TGTGCCAGCAGTGCCGGCTATGGCTACACCTTC. The encoded protein is CASSAGYGYTF.